Described below is a single T cell receptor (beta chain) sequence and its context. Its cognate antigen is unknown. TCRdb keeps only in-frame clones here, not all; method: immunoSEQ multiplex PCR. The sample consists of 130,000 to 150,000 clones, roughly 86% of them appearing once. Per germline, CDR1 MRHNA and CDR2 SNTAGT. Between the trimmed V and J ends, which lost 2 bases and 0 bases, there was a span of 9 bases. CDR3 length equals 15 residues. This sample is drawn from a study of cytomegalovirus exposure and HLA in healthy donors. Study-wide points: A few chains tied to CMV proved CMV antigen-specific in vitro. For cytomegalovirus status, the classifier reportedly gave diagnoses with high specificity and sensitivity.

The chain employs TRBV6-4 and TRBJ2-3, with a tentative D call TRBD2 (7 bases). Sequences were obtained from PBMCs. The receptor comes from a woman in her 30s in good health and CMV-seronegative. In nucleotides, the CDR3 is TGTGCCAGCAGTGACGGGGGGGCTAGCACAGATACGCAGTATTTT. Amino acid sequence: CASSDGGASTDTQYF.